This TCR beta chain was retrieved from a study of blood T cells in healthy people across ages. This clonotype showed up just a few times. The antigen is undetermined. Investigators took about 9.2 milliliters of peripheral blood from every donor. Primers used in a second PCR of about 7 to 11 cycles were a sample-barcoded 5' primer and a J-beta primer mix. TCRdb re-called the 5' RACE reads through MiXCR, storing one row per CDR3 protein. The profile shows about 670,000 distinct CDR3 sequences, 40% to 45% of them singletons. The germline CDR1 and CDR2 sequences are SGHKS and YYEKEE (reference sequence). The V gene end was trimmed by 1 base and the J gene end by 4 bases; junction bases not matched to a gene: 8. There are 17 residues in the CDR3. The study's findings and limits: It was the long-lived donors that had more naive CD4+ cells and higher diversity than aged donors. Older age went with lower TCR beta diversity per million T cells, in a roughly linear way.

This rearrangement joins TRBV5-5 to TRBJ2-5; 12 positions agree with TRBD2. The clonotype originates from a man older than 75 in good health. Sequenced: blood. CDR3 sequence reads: CASSLFASGRASETQYF. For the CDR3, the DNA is TGTGCCAGCAGCTTGTTTGCTAGCGGGAGGGCTTCAGAGACCCAGTACTTC.